Listed below are T cell receptor beta chains from one sample, sequenced in a study of blood T cells in healthy people across ages. TCRdb re-derived calls from the 5' RACE reads in MiXCR, one entry per CDR3 protein. Among some 320,000 distinct CDR3 sequences listed, about 25% were seen once. The sample consisted of blood. Receptor source: a woman in her 70s in good health. Each CDR3 is given with its conserved first and last residue.

TRBV5-1,TRBJ2-7,14,CASSLGDSYYEQYF
TRBV28,-,16,CASSPLAGGPGETQYF
TRBV2,TRBJ2-1,14,CASIGAGKNNEQFF
TRBV29-1,TRBJ1-1,13,CSVAGQWNTEAFF
TRBV28,TRBJ2-6,16,CASSLSGKSGANVLTF
TRBV20-1,TRBJ2-1,16,CSARVPGTRISNEQFF
TRBV2,-,14,CASSRDRGKDTQHF
TRBV28,TRBJ1-6,20,CASSPFVIIRLGQNNSPLHF
TRBV3-1,TRBJ2-3,15,CASSQVAGEGNTQYF
TRBV28,TRBJ2-5,14,CASRTGGHQETQYF
TRBV24-1,TRBJ2-3,16,CATSDLASSGTDTQYF
TRBV20-1,-,12,CSIAGGPYEQYF
TRBV20-1,TRBJ2-7,12,CSAGPYSYEQYF
TRBV5-1,TRBJ2-6,20,CASSLASIAGPSSGANVLTF
TRBV28,TRBJ2-7,15,CASNPNDRAVHEQYF
TRBV29-1,TRBJ2-1,13,CSVEGVAESSQFF
TRBV7-6,TRBJ2-1,15,CASSPGGERRGEQFF